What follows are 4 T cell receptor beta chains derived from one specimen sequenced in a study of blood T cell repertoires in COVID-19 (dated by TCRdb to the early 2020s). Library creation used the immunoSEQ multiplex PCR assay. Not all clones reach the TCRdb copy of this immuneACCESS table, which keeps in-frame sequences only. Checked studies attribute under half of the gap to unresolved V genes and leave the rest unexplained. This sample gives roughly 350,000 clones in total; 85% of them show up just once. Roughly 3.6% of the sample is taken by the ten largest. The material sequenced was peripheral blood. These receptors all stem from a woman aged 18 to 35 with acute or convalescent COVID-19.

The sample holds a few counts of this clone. CDR3 nucleotides: TGTGCCAGCAGCTTGCGGCCAACCCGTATGATGAACACTGAAGCTTTCTTT. It encodes CASSLRPTRMMNTEAFF. This chain joins TRBV7-3 and TRBJ1-1; D call uncertain. V was trimmed by 3 bases and J by 0 bases, leaving 17 bases between them. The CDR3 spans 17 residues. CDR1 is SGHTA, CDR2 FQGTGA, per germline.

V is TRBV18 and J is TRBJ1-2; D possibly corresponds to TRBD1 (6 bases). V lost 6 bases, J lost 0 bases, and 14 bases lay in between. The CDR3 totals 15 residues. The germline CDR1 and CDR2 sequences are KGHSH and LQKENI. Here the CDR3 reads CASSAGTQANYGYTF. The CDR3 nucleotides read TGTGCCAGCTCGGCCGGGACACAAGCTAACTATGGCTACACCTTC.

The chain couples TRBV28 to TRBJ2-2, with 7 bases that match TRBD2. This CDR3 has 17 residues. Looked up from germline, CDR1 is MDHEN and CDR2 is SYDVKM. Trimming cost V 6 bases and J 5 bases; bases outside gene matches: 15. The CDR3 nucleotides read TGTGCCAGCAGCCGCACCATAGGTGGCGGGGGTACCGGGGAGCTGTTTTTT. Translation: CASSRTIGGGGTGELFF.

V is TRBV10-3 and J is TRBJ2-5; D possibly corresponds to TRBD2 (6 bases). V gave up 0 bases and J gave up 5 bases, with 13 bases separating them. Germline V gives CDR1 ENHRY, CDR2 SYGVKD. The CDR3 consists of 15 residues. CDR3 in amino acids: CAISESLEGRETQYF. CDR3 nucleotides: TGTGCCATCAGTGAGTCGTTGGAGGGCAGGGAGACCCAGTACTTC.